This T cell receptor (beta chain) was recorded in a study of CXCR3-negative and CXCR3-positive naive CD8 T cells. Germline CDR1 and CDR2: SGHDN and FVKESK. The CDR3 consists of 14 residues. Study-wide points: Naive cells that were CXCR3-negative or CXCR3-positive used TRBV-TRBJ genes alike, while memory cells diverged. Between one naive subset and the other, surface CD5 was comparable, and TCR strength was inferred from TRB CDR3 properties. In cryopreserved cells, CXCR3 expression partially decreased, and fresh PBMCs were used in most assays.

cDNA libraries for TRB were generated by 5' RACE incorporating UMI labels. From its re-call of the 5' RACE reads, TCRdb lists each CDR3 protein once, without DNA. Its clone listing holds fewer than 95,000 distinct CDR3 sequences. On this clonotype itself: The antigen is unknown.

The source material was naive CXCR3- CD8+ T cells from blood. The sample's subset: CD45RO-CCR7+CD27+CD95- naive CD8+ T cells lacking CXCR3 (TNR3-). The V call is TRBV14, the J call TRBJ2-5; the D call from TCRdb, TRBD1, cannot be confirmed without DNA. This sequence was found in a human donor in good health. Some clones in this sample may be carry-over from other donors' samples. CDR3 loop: CASSQDGGLGAQYF. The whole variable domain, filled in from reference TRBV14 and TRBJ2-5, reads EAGVTQFPSHSVIEKGQTVTLRCDPISGHDNLYWYRRVMGKEIKFLLHFVKESKQDESGMPNNRFLAERTGGTYSTLKVQPAELEDSGVYFCASSQDGGLGAQYFGPGTRLLVL.